A selection of T cell receptor beta chains follows, all from one sample in a study of Graves' ophthalmopathy and Graves' hyperthyroidism. TCRdb independently ran MiXCR on the multiplex PCR reads; one entry per CDR3 protein. The sample consists of some 750,000 distinct CDR3 sequences, roughly two fifths of them appearing once. The sequencing input was peripheral blood. Every receptor here comes from an adult man with Graves' ophthalmopathy. The CDR3 runs from the conserved cysteine through the conserved F or W.

J: TRBJ1-5; V: TRBV24-1; CDR3: CASSHGRDQPQHF
J: TRBJ2-2; V: TRBV10-2; CDR3: CATTSAGGGGELFF
J: TRBJ2-3; V: TRBV19; CDR3: CASNRQDTDTQYF
J: TRBJ1-5; V: TRBV25-1; CDR3: CASSRIGRIRNQPQHF
J: TRBJ2-7; V: TRBV25-1; CDR3: CASRIREGGEQYF
J: TRBJ1-2; V: TRBV24-1; CDR3: CATSGPIRRRGPSIYGYTF
J: TRBJ2-7; V: TRBV6-2/TRBV6-3; CDR3: CASIHGYEQYF
J: TRBJ2-5; V: TRBV9; CDR3: CASSARQGPQETQYF
J: TRBJ2-7; V: TRBV25-1; CDR3: CASSLSGTGRVSYEQYF
J: TRBJ2-7; V: TRBV7-2; CDR3: CASSFPTSGSYEQYF
J: TRBJ2-7; V: TRBV7-9; CDR3: CASSLGQIYEQYF
J: TRBJ2-7; V: TRBV10-2; CDR3: CATRDRGSYEQYF
J: TRBJ1-1; V: TRBV30; CDR3: CAWITLGQGGNTEAFF
J: TRBJ1-1; V: TRBV7-9; CDR3: CASSLLENTEAFF
J: TRBJ1-1; V: TRBV5-4; CDR3: CASRSGPGAEAFF
J: TRBJ2-7; V: TRBV20-1; CDR3: CSASGISGSIVNEQYF
J: TRBJ2-5; V: TRBV2; CDR3: CASSFGQGFKTQYF
J: TRBJ1-4; V: TRBV9; CDR3: CASSGDGTANEKLFF
J: TRBJ2-7; V: TRBV7-8; CDR3: CASSPRQGHGYEQYF
J: TRBJ2-7; V: TRBV7-2; CDR3: CASSLRAPKDEQYF
J: TRBJ1-3; V: TRBV15; CDR3: CATSRDRGTGNTIYF
J: TRBJ1-1; V: TRBV29-1; CDR3: CSASSLTGANTEAFF
J: TRBJ1-1; V: TRBV29-1; CDR3: CSVTGTANTEAFF
J: TRBJ2-7; V: TRBV4-1; CDR3: CASSPSRLAPSSEQYF
J: TRBJ2-1; V: TRBV24-1; CDR3: CATSDLPGTGTGEQFF
J: TRBJ1-6; V: TRBV12-3/TRBV12-4; CDR3: CASSPRPNSPLHF
J: TRBJ2-2; V: TRBV7-9; CDR3: CASSQNSGGTGELFF
J: TRBJ2-5; V: TRBV11-1; CDR3: CASSSKQAYQETQYF
J: TRBJ2-7; V: TRBV7-2; CDR3: CASSPNSGSTYEQYF
J: TRBJ2-7; V: TRBV29-1; CDR3: CSVEGSGPSYEQYF
J: TRBJ2-5; V: TRBV2; CDR3: CATTWTSGVQETQYF
J: TRBJ1-2; V: TRBV7-9; CDR3: CASSLAGTGDYTF
J: TRBJ1-2; V: TRBV11-2; CDR3: CASSLGPRGDYGYTF
J: TRBJ2-6; V: TRBV7-9; CDR3: CATAGGLTGANVLTF
J: TRBJ1-6; V: TRBV19; CDR3: CASSNPDRVYNSPLHF
J: TRBJ1-5; V: TRBV15; CDR3: CATSRDRGVDQPQHF
J: TRBJ1-5; V: TRBV10-3; CDR3: CASSLGSRQPQHF
J: TRBJ2-7; V: TRBV7-6; CDR3: CASSFRLALIYEQYF
J: TRBJ1-5; V: TRBV11-1; CDR3: CASSRGGPNQPQHF
J: TRBJ1-2; V: TRBV12-3/TRBV12-4; CDR3: CASSRDQWGYTF
J: TRBJ1-4; V: TRBV7-9; CDR3: CASSRPPLLFF
J: TRBJ2-5; V: TRBV29-1; CDR3: CSVETETQYF
J: TRBJ1-5; V: TRBV20-1; CDR3: CSARSTQGPHSNQPQHF
J: TRBJ1-5; V: TRBV24-1; CDR3: CASSYRGGQGGQPQHF
J: TRBJ1-1; V: TRBV29-1; CDR3: CSVGGHPNTEAFF